The rows below give T cell receptor beta chains drawn from one sample of a study of CXCR3-negative and CXCR3-positive naive CD8 T cells. TCRdb reprocessed the 5' RACE reads, with one entry per CDR3 protein and no DNA. The specimen's table records over 95,000 distinct CDR3 sequences. The sample comprised naive CXCR3+ CD8+ T cells from blood. These receptors all come from a human donor in good health. Some clones in this sample may be carry-over from other donors' samples. CDR3s include the opening cysteine and the closing phenylalanine or tryptophan.

cdr3_aa,v_call,j_call
CASSSGGIENIQYF,TRBV5-5,TRBJ2-4
CSARLGDREQYF,TRBV20-1,TRBJ2-7
CASKGQGKFGANVLTF,TRBV21-1,TRBJ2-6
CSVPLEGVAGGYTF,TRBV29-1,TRBJ1-2
CASSIQGNSPETQYF,TRBV27,TRBJ2-5
CASSPSGGAGTDTQYF,TRBV11-2,TRBJ2-3
CASSLASGTGAHGYTF,TRBV5-1,TRBJ1-2
CASSLSQPYGYTF,TRBV12-3/TRBV12-4,TRBJ1-2
CASSYFFGDNEQFF,TRBV6-5,TRBJ2-1
CASSLGTGGIGTDTQYF,TRBV7-8,TRBJ2-3
CASSTEAGLGLNEQFF,TRBV12-3/TRBV12-4,TRBJ2-1
CASSQDPGLFSYEQYF,TRBV4-1,TRBJ2-7
CASSQDQQQYGYTF,TRBV4-3,TRBJ1-2
CASSSRDGAEQYF,TRBV7-6,TRBJ2-7
CASSVQGESYEQYF,TRBV9,TRBJ2-7
CSVVGSTDTQYF,TRBV29-1,TRBJ2-3
CASSEGSSYNEQFF,TRBV10-1,TRBJ2-1
CSATGGLSANVLTF,TRBV20-1,TRBJ2-6
CASSFEGGTSAKNIQYF,TRBV5-4,TRBJ2-4
CSVSSYNEQFF,TRBV29-1,TRBJ2-1
CASRLGTVYEQYF,TRBV6-6,TRBJ2-7
CSVDRAAGEWAGTDTQYF,TRBV29-1,TRBJ2-3
CASSSGDINQPQHF,TRBV28,TRBJ1-5
CASSFHLGNQPQHF,TRBV28,TRBJ1-5
CASSWSGGPGNEQFF,TRBV5-1,TRBJ2-1
CASSWDADNYGYTF,TRBV19,TRBJ1-2
CSVAPGQSSYEQYF,TRBV29-1,TRBJ2-7
CASSQAVAGRPYEQYF,TRBV4-1,TRBJ2-7
CASSQDPGPRGSNQPQHF,TRBV4-1,TRBJ1-5
CASSDSTGGYNEQFF,TRBV6-4,TRBJ2-1
CASSLDSPATNEKLFF,TRBV28,TRBJ1-4
CASSTGLSGDIQYF,TRBV5-4,TRBJ2-4
CASSLFLSDRVSDEQFF,TRBV28,TRBJ2-1
CAMGKPTYEQYF,TRBV10-3,TRBJ2-7
CASIFSGTGELFF,TRBV19,TRBJ2-2
CASRDRDSYNEQFF,TRBV5-8,TRBJ2-1
CASSPGTSARYNEQFF,TRBV13,TRBJ2-1
CASSEYSLNEQYF,TRBV25-1,TRBJ2-7
CSARDRLSYEQYF,TRBV20-1,TRBJ2-7
CASSLWDPSETEAFF,TRBV5-1,TRBJ1-1
CAISEPGLTNTGELFF,TRBV10-3,TRBJ2-2
CATSSDWNTGELFF,TRBV15,TRBJ2-2
CASSLRALEAFF,TRBV28,TRBJ1-1
CASSLVGVLGYTF,TRBV7-2,TRBJ1-2
CSVEGGEGAKNIQYF,TRBV29-1,TRBJ2-4
CSARPEPGLAPIGNTQYF,TRBV20-1,TRBJ2-3
CASSYGLDGDNEQFF,TRBV6-5,TRBJ2-1
CASSQEELVTFNEQFF,TRBV4-1,TRBJ2-1
CSVEGRQGSGYEQYF,TRBV29-1,TRBJ2-7
CASSHGSGGTGELFF,TRBV4-3,TRBJ2-2